The entry that follows covers one TCR beta chain sequence. The sample originates from a study of blood T cell repertoires in COVID-19. Overall study: There were acute and convalescent COVID-19 samples, and they came from the United States, Italy and Spain. The analysed material was cDNA or gDNA that came from T cells, B-cell-depleted T cells, or PBMCs.

Original analysis: Amplification from reference gene primers served as the basis for estimated nucleated cell counts. Sequencing used immunoSEQ multiplex PCR; TCRdb keeps in-frame clones, though not all of them. The V and J calls and clone size are taken from that table; D and trimming were inferred from the DNA. The sample lists 95,000 to 150,000 clones, approximately 87% occurring once. V was shortened by 4 bases and J by 7 bases, with 17 bases between the two germline ends. Germline CDR1 and CDR2: SGHNT and YENEEA. The CDR3 runs 14 residues. The sample consisted of peripheral blood. This chain joins TRBV11-3 and TRBJ2-7; weak D call: TRBD1 (5 bases). The clonotype was recovered from a woman in her 70s with acute or convalescent COVID-19. CDR3: CASSYTTRGREQYF. The CDR3 DNA reads TGTGCCAGCAGCTACACGACAAGGGGAAGGGAGCAGTACTTC. Together with reference TRBV11-3 and TRBJ2-7, the CDR3 gives the full variable domain: EAGVVQSPRYKIIEKKQPVAFWCNPISGHNTLYWYLQNLGQGPELLIRYENEEAVDDSQLPKDRFSAERLKGVDSTLKIQPAELGDSAVYLCASSYTTRGREQYFGPGTRLTVT.